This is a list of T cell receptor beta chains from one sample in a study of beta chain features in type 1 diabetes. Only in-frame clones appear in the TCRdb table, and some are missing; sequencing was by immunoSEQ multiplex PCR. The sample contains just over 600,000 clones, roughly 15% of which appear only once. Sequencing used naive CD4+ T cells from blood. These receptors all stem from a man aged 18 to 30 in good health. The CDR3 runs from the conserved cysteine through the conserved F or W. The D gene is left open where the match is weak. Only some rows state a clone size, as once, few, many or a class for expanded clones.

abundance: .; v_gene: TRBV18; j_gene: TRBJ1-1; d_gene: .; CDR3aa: CASSPSGPNTEAFF; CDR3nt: TGTGCCAGCTCCCCCTCGGGCCCTAACACTGAAGCTTTCTTT
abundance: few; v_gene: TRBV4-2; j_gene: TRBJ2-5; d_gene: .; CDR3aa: CASSQDPRETQYF; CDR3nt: TGTGCCAGCAGCCAAGATCCGAGAGAGACCCAGTACTTC
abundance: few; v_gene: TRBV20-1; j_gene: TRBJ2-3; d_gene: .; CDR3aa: CRTSLGDTQYF; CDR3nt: TGCAGAACTTCGCTTGGAGATACGCAGTATTTT
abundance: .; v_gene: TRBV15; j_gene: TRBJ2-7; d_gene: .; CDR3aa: CATSSYTGSPREYF; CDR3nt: TGTGCCACCAGCAGCTACACCGGGAGTCCCAGGGAGTACTTC
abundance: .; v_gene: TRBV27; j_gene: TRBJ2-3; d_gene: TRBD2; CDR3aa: CASSIRSGGALNTDTQYF; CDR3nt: TGTGCCAGCAGTATACGTAGCGGGGGGGCCCTTAATACAGATACGCAGTATTTT
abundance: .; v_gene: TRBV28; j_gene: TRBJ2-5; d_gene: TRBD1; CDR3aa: CASSLGSGTGVETQYF; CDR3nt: TGTGCCAGCAGTTTGGGGTCCGGGACAGGGGTAGAGACCCAGTACTTC
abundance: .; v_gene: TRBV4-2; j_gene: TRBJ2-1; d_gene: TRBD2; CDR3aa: CASSLGAGGFYNEQFF; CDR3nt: TGTGCCAGCAGCCTAGGCGCGGGAGGCTTCTACAATGAGCAGTTCTTC
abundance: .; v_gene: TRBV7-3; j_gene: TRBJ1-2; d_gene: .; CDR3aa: CASSLDGGYYTF; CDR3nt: TGTGCCAGCAGCTTAGATGGGGGTTACTACACCTTC
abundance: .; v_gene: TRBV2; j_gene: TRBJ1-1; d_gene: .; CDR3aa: CASSDNRAEAFF; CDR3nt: TGTGCCAGCAGTGATAACAGGGCTGAAGCTTTCTTT
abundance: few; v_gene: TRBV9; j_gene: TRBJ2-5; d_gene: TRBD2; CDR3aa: CASSVGPSGGPQETQYF; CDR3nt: TGTGCCAGCAGCGTCGGGCCCAGCGGGGGCCCCCAAGAGACCCAGTACTTC
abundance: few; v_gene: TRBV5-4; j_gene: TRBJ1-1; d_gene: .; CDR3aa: CASTERGMNTEAFF; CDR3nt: TGTGCCAGCACCGAGCGTGGTATGAACACTGAAGCTTTCTTT
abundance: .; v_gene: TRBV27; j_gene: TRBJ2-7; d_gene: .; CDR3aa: CASSFGEQYF; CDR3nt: TGTGCCAGCAGTTTCGGGGAGCAGTACTTC
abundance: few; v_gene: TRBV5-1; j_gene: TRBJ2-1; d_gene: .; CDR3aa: CASSLAKGSYNEQFF; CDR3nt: TGCGCCAGCAGCTTGGCCAAGGGCTCCTACAATGAGCAGTTCTTC
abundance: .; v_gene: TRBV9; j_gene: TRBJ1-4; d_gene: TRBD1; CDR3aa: CASSVGQGTNEKLFF; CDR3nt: TGTGCCAGCAGCGTAGGACAGGGGACTAATGAAAAACTGTTTTTT